Below, one T cell receptor (beta chain) is given with its context. Its antigen remains unidentified. The CDR3 runs to 11 residues. Germline V gene data show CDR1 as MNHEY and CDR2 as SMNVEV (reference sequence). Trimming removed 4 bases at V and 7 bases at J, with 7 bases between. The Oncomine TCR Beta short-read assay generated sequence data from the DNA of cultured CD4+ T cells. Using its own MiXCR run on the PCR reads, TCRdb lists one record per CDR3 protein. The table lists about 16,000 distinct CDR3 sequences, approximately 54% of them singletons. The data are from a study of vaccination and CD4 T cells after COVID-19. At the level of the study: Investigators stimulated cells with overlapping spike peptides drawn from SARS-CoV-2, HCoV-NL63, HCoV-OC43 and HCoV-229E.

Sample time point: late sampling 161 to 241 days after vaccination in three convalescent patients. The treatment denotes: approximately 9-day PBMC culture with coronavirus spike peptide pools or control peptides (ViraFEST assay). The starting material was CD4+ T cells from blood, cultured in vitro, obtained about 7 months after SARS-CoV-2 vaccination. This clonotype was sampled from a human donor who had recovered from COVID-19. The J gene is TRBJ1-1, the V gene TRBV27, with D unresolved. The CDR3 loop is CASSSRGEAFF. The CDR3 DNA follows: TGTGCCAGCAGTTCTAGAGGTGAAGCTTTCTTT.